This passage covers 15 T cell receptor beta chains from one sample sequenced in a study of siplizumab effects on memory and regulatory T cells. Generated by immunoSEQ multiplex PCR, the TCRdb table keeps only in-frame clones and is missing some. This sample has about 91,000 clones, with around 97% found just once. The sample was naive CD4+ T cells sorted from blood. The source is a human donor in good health.

The chain recombines TRBV9 with TRBJ2-3; D remains ambiguous. This CDR3 region has 13 residues. Germline V gene data show CDR1 as SGDLS and CDR2 as YYNGEE. Trimming cost V 6 bases and J 1 base, with 9 bases left between them. CDR3 nucleotide sequence: TGTGCCAGCACAGCTCCAGGCACAGATACGCAGTATTTT. Translated: CASTAPGTDTQYF.

The chain carries TRBV19 and TRBJ1-2, with unresolved D. V lost 0 bases and J 8 bases, leaving 10 bases between the germline ends. This CDR3 is built from 13 residues. Germline loops: CDR1 LNHDA, CDR2 SQIVND (reference sequence). The CDR3 DNA sequence: TGTGCCAGTAGTATAGATGGAAGGGAAGGCTACACCTTC. It encodes CASSIDGREGYTF.

The rearrangement uses TRBV9 and TRBJ1-3; no clear D gene. This CDR3 contains 15 residues. Per germline, CDR1 SGDLS and CDR2 YYNGEE. The germline V and J ends were trimmed by 4 bases and 3 bases, with 14 bases remaining between them. The CDR3 here is CASSPPGVYGNTIYF. Here the CDR3 DNA reads TGTGCCAGCAGCCCACCGGGAGTGTATGGAAACACCATATATTTT. The full variable domain, its missing parts supplied by reference TRBV9 and TRBJ1-3, is DSGVTQTPKHLITATGQRVTLRCSPRSGDLSVYWYQQSLDQGLQFLIQYYNGEERAKGNILERFSAQQFPDLHSELNLSSLELGDSALYFCASSPPGVYGNTIYFGEGSWLTVV.

This clone was seen just once. The chain carries TRBV10-3 and TRBJ2-3, with D maybe TRBD1 (5 bases). Germline lookup yields CDR1 ENHRY and CDR2 SYGVKD. This CDR3 contains 16 residues. V gave up 1 base and J gave up 7 bases, with 18 bases separating them. The DNA for the CDR3 is TGTGCCATCAGTGAGTTGGGGCGACAGCTTTCCCATACGCAGTATTTT. This sequence encodes CAISELGRQLSHTQYF.

This clone has just one count. The chain combines TRBV29-1 with TRBJ1-3; D gene unclear. The germline V gene has CDR1 SQVTM and CDR2 ANQGSEA. The CDR3 sequence is 12 residues long. Trimming cost V 7 bases and J 6 bases, with 13 bases left between them. The CDR3 DNA reads as TGCAGCGCCAGAACGAAGGAAAACACCATATATTTT. Its protein is CSARTKENTIYF.

The gene calls are TRBV6-5 and TRBJ1-2, with 8 bases aligning to TRBD1. V lost 0 bases, J lost 5 bases, and 5 bases stayed unmatched. The germline V gene encodes CDR1 MNHEY and CDR2 SVGAGI. CDR3 length equals 15 residues. The CDR3 loop reads CASSYSQGARYGYTF. CDR3 sequence (DNA): TGTGCCAGCAGTTACTCCCAGGGGGCGAGGTATGGCTACACCTTC.

The gene calls are TRBV6-5 and TRBJ2-3; D uncertain. Trimming stripped 1 base from V and 0 bases from J, with 5 bases between. From germline, CDR1 is MNHEY and CDR2 SVGAGI. The CDR3 has 14 amino acids. CDR3 bases: TGTGCCAGCAGTTACTTGATTAGCACAGATACGCAGTATTTT. It translates to CASSYLISTDTQYF.

The rearrangement links TRBV10-3 to TRBJ2-7; TRBD1 matches at 8 bases. V shed 3 bases and J 11 bases; nucleotides not matched to a gene: 9. The germline CDR1 and CDR2 sequences are ENHRY and SYGVKD. The CDR3 runs 13 residues. Here the CDR3 reads CAISERPGQGEYF. The CDR3 DNA follows: TGTGCCATCAGTGAAAGGCCTGGACAGGGCGAGTACTTC.

The chain joins TRBV10-3 to TRBJ1-3; D gene uncertain. Germline assignment: CDR1 ENHRY and CDR2 SYGVKD. This CDR3 spans 12 amino acids. Trimming cost V 5 bases and J 0 bases, with 2 bases left between them. CDR3 protein: CAISLSGNTIYF. CDR3 coding DNA: TGTGCCATCAGTCTCTCTGGAAACACCATATATTTT.

The rearrangement joins TRBV19 to TRBJ2-3, with 7 bases fitting TRBD2. This CDR3 has 14 amino acids. J gave up 4 bases and V 4 bases, and 5 bases lay outside the gene matches. The germline V gene has CDR1 LNHDA and CDR2 SQIVND (reference sequence). The CDR3 bases are TGTGCCAGTAGTAACGGGGGAGGGGCAGATACGCAGTATTTT. As protein: CASSNGGGADTQYF. Drawing the rest from reference TRBV19 and TRBJ2-3, the complete variable domain is DGGITQSPKYLFRKEGQNVTLSCEQNLNHDAMYWYRQDPGQGLRLIYYSQIVNDFQKGDIAEGYSVSREKKESFPLTVTSAQKNPTAFYLCASSNGGGADTQYFGPGTRLTVL.

The chain employs TRBV7-2 and TRBJ1-1; D remains ambiguous. Germline lookup yields CDR1 SGHTA and CDR2 FQGNSA. The CDR3 covers 14 residues. The ends were cut back, 1 base at V and 0 bases at J, with 6 bases in the middle. The CDR3 is CASSLVPVNTEAFF. As DNA, the CDR3 is TGTGCCAGCAGCTTAGTTCCGGTGAACACTGAAGCTTTCTTT.

This clone appeared a few times. The chain is built from TRBV5-4 and TRBJ1-1, with D possibly matching TRBD1 (6 bases). The CDR3 covers 13 residues. From germline, CDR1 is SGHNT and CDR2 YYREEE (reference sequence). V shed 2 bases and J shed 4 bases, with 9 bases lying between them. Here the CDR3 DNA reads TGTGCCAGCAGCTTACAGGGAGGCACTGAAGCTTTCTTT. It codes for CASSLQGGTEAFF.

This clone has just one count. CDR3 region: CASSYSISTGELFF. Written as DNA, the CDR3 is TGTGCCAGCAGTTACTCTATTAGCACCGGGGAGCTGTTTTTT. V is TRBV6-6 and J is TRBJ2-2; D unresolved. Trimming took off 0 bases at V and 4 bases at J, with 6 bases between the two ends. The CDR3 is made up of 14 amino acids. Germline lookup yields CDR1 MNHNY and CDR2 SVGAGI (reference sequence).

This sequence joins TRBV7-9 and TRBJ2-1, with D unresolved. The CDR3 extends over 13 amino acids. Trimming pared 5 bases from V and 8 bases from J, leaving 13 bases between. Germline V gene lookup returns CDR1 SEHNR and CDR2 FQNEAQ (reference sequence). The CDR3 DNA reads as TGTGCCAGCAGCGAAAGAATAGGTGATGAGCAGTTCTTC. Encoded protein: CASSERIGDEQFF.

This clone occurred once. V usage is TRBV19 and J usage is TRBJ1-3; TRBD1 is a possible D gene (6 bases). CDR1 and CDR2 (germline): LNHDA, SQIVND (reference sequence). The CDR3 runs to 13 residues. Trimming stripped 5 bases from V and 6 bases from J, with 11 bases between. The CDR3 is CASSAGQLNTIYF. CDR3 sequence (DNA): TGTGCCAGTAGTGCCGGACAGTTAAACACCATATATTTT.